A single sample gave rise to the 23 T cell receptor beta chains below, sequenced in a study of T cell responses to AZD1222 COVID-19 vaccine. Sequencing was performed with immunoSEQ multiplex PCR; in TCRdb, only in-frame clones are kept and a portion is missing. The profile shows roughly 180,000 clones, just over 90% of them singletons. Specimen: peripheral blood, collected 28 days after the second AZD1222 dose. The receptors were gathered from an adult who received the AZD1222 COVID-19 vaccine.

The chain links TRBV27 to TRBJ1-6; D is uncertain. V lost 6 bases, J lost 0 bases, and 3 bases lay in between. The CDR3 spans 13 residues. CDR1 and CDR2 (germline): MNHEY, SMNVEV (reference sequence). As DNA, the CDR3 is TGTGCCAGCAGATCCTCCTATAATTCACCCCTCCACTTT. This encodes CASRSSYNSPLHF.

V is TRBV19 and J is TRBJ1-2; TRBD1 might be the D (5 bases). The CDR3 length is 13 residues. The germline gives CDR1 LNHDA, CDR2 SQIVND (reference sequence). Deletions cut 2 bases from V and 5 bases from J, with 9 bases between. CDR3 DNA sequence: TGTGCCAGTAGTATAAGGCAGGGATATGGCTACACCTTC. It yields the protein CASSIRQGYGYTF.

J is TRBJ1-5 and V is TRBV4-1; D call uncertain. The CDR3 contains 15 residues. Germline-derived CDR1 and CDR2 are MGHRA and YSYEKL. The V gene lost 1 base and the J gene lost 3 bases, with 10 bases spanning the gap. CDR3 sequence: CASSQGTVNNQPQHF. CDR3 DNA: TGCGCCAGCAGCCAAGGGACGGTCAACAATCAGCCCCAGCATTTT.

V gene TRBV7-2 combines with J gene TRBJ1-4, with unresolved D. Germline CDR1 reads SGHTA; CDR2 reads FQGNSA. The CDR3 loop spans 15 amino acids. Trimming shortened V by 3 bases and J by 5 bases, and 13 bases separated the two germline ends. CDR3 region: CASSLEKGINEKLFF. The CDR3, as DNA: TGTGCCAGCAGCTTGGAGAAAGGGATCAATGAAAAACTGTTTTTT.

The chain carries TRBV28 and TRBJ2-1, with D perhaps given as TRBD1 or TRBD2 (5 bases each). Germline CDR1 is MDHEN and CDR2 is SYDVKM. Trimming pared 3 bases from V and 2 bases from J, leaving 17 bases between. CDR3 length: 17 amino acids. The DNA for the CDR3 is TGTGCCAGCAGTTTCGGCGGGTTAGCAGGGACCTACAATGAGCAGTTCTTC. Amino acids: CASSFGGLAGTYNEQFF. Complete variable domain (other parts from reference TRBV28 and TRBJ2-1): DVKVTQSSRYLVKRTGEKVFLECVQDMDHENMFWYRQDPGLGLRLIYFSYDVKMKEKGDIPEGYSVSREKKERFSLILESASTNQTSMYLCASSFGGLAGTYNEQFFGPGTRLTVL.

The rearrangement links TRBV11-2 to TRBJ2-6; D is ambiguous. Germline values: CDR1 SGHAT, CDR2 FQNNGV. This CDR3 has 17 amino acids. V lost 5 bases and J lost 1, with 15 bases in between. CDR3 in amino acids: CASSQRLTVSGANVLTF. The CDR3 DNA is TGTGCCAGCAGCCAAAGATTGACGGTATCTGGGGCCAACGTCCTGACTTTC.

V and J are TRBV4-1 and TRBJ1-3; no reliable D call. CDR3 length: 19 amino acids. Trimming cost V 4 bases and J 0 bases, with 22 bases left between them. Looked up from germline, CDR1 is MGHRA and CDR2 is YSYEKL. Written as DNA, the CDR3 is TGCGCCAGCAGCCGGCTCACGGTGGCAGTTGGGGTCTCTGGAAACACCATATATTTT. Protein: CASSRLTVAVGVSGNTIYF.

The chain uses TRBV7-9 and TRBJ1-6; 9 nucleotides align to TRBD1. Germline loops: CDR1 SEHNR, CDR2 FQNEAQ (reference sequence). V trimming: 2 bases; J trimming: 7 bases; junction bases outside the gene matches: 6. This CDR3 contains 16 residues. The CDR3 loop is CASSLKGGQGNSPLHF. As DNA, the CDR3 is TGTGCCAGCAGCTTAAAGGGGGGACAGGGCAATTCACCCCTCCACTTT. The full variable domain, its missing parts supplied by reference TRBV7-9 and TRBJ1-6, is DTGVSQNPRHKITKRGQNVTFRCDPISEHNRLYWYRQTLGQGPEFLTYFQNEAQLEKSRLLSDRFSAERPKGSFSTLEIQRTEQGDSAMYLCASSLKGGQGNSPLHFGNGTRLTVT.

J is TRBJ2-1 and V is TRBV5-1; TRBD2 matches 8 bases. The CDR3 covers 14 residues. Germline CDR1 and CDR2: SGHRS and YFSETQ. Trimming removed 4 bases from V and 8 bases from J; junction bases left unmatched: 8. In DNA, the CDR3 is TGCGCCAGCAGCCCGGGACTAGAGTTCTATGAGCAGTTCTTC. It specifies CASSPGLEFYEQFF. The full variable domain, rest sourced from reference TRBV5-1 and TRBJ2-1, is KAGVTQTPRYLIKTRGQQVTLSCSPISGHRSVSWYQQTPGQGLQFLFEYFSETQRNKGNFPGRFSGRQFSNSRSEMNVSTLELGDSALYLCASSPGLEFYEQFFGPGTRLTVL.

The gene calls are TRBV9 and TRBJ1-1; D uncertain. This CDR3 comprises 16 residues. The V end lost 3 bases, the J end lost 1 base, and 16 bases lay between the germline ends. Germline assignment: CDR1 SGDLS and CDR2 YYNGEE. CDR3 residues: CASSGPRLEGNTEAFF. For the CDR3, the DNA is TGTGCCAGCAGCGGTCCCCGGCTAGAGGGGAACACTGAAGCTTTCTTT.

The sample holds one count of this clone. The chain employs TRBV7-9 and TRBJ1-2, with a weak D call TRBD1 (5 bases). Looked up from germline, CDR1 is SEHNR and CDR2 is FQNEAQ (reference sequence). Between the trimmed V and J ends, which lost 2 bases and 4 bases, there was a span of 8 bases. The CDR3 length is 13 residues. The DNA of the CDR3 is TGTGCCAGCAGCTTACAGGGCGGCTATGGCTACACCTTC. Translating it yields CASSLQGGYGYTF.

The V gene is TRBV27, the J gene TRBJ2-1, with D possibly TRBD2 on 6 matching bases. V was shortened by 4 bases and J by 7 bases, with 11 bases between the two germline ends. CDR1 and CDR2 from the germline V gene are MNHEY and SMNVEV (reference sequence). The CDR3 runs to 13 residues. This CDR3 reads CASSWGLVNEQFF. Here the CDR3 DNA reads TGTGCCAGCAGTTGGGGACTTGTGAATGAGCAGTTCTTC.

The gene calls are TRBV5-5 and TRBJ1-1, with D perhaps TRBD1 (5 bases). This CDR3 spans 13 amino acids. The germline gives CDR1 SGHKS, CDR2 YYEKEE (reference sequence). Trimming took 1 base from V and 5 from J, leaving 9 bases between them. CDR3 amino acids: CASSLPGRTEAFF. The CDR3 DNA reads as TGTGCCAGCAGCTTGCCAGGGAGGACTGAAGCTTTCTTT.

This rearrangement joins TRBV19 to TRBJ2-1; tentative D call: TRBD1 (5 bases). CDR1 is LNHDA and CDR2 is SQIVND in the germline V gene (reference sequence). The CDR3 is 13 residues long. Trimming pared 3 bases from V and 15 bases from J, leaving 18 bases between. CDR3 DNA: TGTGCCAGTAGTATTTCGTCAGGGTTGGGTCCGTTCTTC. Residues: CASSISSGLGPFF.

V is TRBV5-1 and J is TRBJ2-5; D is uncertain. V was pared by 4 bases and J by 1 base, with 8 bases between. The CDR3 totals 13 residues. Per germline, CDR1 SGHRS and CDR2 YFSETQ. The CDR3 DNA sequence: TGCGCCAGCAGCCAGGCAATCCAAGAGACCCAGTACTTC. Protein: CASSQAIQETQYF.

CDR3 region: CASSEAVMSNQPQHF. The CDR3 coding sequence is TGTGCCAGCAGTGAAGCGGTGATGAGCAATCAGCCCCAGCATTTT. This rearrangement joins TRBV6-1 to TRBJ1-5; D is undetermined. Trimming cost V 0 bases and J 1 base, with 7 bases left between them. CDR1 and CDR2 (germline): MNHNS, SASEGT. The CDR3 length is 15 residues.

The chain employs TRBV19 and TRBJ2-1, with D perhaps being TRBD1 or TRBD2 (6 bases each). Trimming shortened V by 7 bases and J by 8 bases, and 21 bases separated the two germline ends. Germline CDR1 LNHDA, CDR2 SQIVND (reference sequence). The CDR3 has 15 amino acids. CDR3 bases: TGTGCCAGTACCATAAGGGGGGCGAGATCTGATGAGCAGTTCTTC. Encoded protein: CASTIRGARSDEQFF.

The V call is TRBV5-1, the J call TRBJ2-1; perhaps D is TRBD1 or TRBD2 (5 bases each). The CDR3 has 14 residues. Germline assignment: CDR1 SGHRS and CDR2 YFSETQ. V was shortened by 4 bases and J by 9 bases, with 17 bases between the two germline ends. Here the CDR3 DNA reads TGCGCCAGCAGCGCCCGTAGGGGCAGCGGTGAGCAGTTCTTC. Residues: CASSARRGSGEQFF.

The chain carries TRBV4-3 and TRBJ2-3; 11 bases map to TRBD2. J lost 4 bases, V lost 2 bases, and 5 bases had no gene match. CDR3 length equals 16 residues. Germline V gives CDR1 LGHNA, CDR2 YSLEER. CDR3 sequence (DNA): TGCGCCAGCAGCCAAACCGGGACTAGCGGACCAGATACGCAGTATTTT. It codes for CASSQTGTSGPDTQYF.

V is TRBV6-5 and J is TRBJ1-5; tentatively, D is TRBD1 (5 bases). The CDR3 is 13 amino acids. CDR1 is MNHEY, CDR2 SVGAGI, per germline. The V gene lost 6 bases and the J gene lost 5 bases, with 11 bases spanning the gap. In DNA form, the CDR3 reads TGTGCCAGCAGAGAGACAGAAGATCAGCCCCAGCATTTT. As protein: CASRETEDQPQHF.

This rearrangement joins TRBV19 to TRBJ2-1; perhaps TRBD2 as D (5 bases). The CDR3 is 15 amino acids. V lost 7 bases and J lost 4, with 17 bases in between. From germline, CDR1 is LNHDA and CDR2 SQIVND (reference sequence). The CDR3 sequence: CASNPQQGGYNEQFF. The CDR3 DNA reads TGTGCCAGTAACCCTCAGCAAGGAGGATACAATGAGCAGTTCTTC.

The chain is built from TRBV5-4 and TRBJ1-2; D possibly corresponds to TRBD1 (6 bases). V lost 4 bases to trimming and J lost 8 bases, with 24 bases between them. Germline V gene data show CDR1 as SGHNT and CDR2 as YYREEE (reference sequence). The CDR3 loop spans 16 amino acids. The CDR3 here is CASSTHPGTSNGGYTF. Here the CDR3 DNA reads TGTGCCAGCAGCACCCACCCCGGGACATCAAACGGGGGCTACACCTTC.

The CDR3 loop reads CSVELWKGGSDEQYF. The CDR3 nucleotides read TGCAGCGTTGAGCTTTGGAAAGGGGGGAGCGACGAGCAGTACTTC. The chain has TRBV29-1 and TRBJ2-7, with D perhaps TRBD1 or TRBD2 (6 bases each). Looked up from germline, CDR1 is SQVTM and CDR2 is ANQGSEA. The CDR3 is made up of 15 amino acids. The V and J ends lost 3 bases and 5 bases respectively, with 20 bases between them.